This T cell receptor (beta chain) is from a study of beta chain features in type 1 diabetes. The whole isolated RNA underwent reverse transcription, so sequencing captured expressed TCRB transcripts. Profiled with immunoSEQ multiplex PCR; TCRdb holds only in-frame clones, not every one. This repertoire shows tens of thousands of clones, approximately 50% found once; its top ten account for 0.65% to 0.9%. This clone was counted a single time. CDR1 and CDR2 (germline): MDHEN, SYDVKM. This CDR3 spans 13 amino acids. Trimming cost V 5 bases and J 7 bases, with 14 bases left between them. The sample consisted of central memory CD4+ T cells from blood. The source is a woman between 18 and 29 years old in good health. The rearrangement joins TRBV28 to TRBJ1-1; D gene unclear. CDR3 sequence (DNA): TGTGCCAGCAGTAAACCGGCGGGAGGTGAAGCTTTCTTT. Translated, it gives CASSKPAGGEAFF.